This T cell receptor beta chain comes out of a study of T cell repertoires in cytomegalovirus infection. Study summary: Well-studied HLA-B-restricted epitopes and recently identified HLA-C-restricted epitopes of CMV were both used in the study. Public TCR beta signatures marked donors with CMV infection and the matching HLA.

General observations from the study: Clonotypes of TCR beta that were HLA-C-restricted and CMV-specific dominated the ex vivo response. CMV carriers having the relevant HLA were flagged by cumulative public TCR beta family frequency.

One entry per CDR3 protein, called by TCRdb with MiXCR from the reads. The table records fewer than 1,000,000 distinct CDR3 sequences, roughly 30% of them present only once. Concerning this clonotype itself: Its antigen is still unknown.

The sequences come from cultured CD8+ T cells from PBMCs, collected from culture after CMV antigen stimulation. The clonotype comes from a human donor in good health (CMV status not recorded). Some clones in this sample may be carry-over from other donors' samples.

In DNA form, the CDR3 reads TGTGCCAGCAGGGGACTAGCGGGGGAGCAGTACGTC. Amino acid sequence: CASRGLAGEQYV. This chain links TRBV2 with TRBJ2-7, with 13 bases lining up with TRBD2. This CDR3 has 12 amino acids. CDR1 is SNHLY and CDR2 is FYNNEI in the germline V gene. Germline trimming cut 6 bases from V and 7 bases from J; bases unmatched to any gene: 0.